This T cell receptor beta chain came from a study of blood T cell repertoires in COVID-19. Study in general: Spain, Italy and the United States supplied samples that represented acute and convalescent COVID-19. Sample material is recorded as cDNA or gDNA derived from T cells, B-cell-depleted T cells, or PBMCs.

The V segment lost 5 bases and the J segment 1 base; nucleotides outside the gene matches: 11. CDR1 is MDHEN and CDR2 is SYDVKM in the germline V gene. The CDR3 extends over 18 amino acids. Some clones are missing from TCRdb's copy, which holds only in-frame ones; the method was immunoSEQ multiplex PCR. Counted here are over 100,000 clones, approximately 74% occurring once; the ten biggest clones make up over 1.5%. The chain couples TRBV28 to TRBJ2-6; 7 bases map to TRBD1. Sequencing was done on a sample of peripheral blood. The TCR sequence derives from a woman aged 70-85 years with acute or convalescent COVID-19. CDR3 residues: CASSLRQGKGSGANVLTF. The CDR3 DNA reads as TGTGCCAGCAGTCTTCGACAGGGAAAGGGATCTGGGGCCAACGTCCTGACTTTC.